These 11 T cell receptor beta chains share one sample of origin, sequenced in a study of T-cell memory formation after mild COVID-19. A single record per CDR3 protein comes from TCRdb applying MiXCR to the 5' RACE reads. This sample has more than 150,000 distinct CDR3 sequences, with about 22% found just once. Sequencing was carried out using PBMCs or a T cell subset sorted from them (not recorded which). Receptors were obtained from an adult woman who had mild COVID-19 (a few samples of this study predate the infection). Cell type and time point are not known.

The CDR3 sequence: CASTPGGLAGYNEQFF. As DNA, the CDR3 is TGTGCCAGTACTCCGGGTGGGCTAGCGGGATACAATGAGCAGTTCTTC. The V and J genes are TRBV19 and TRBJ2-1, with TRBD2 matching over 9 bases. CDR1 is LNHDA, CDR2 SQIVND, per germline (reference sequence). The CDR3 runs 16 residues. V shed 7 bases, J shed 4 bases, and the junction held 11 bases outside the gene matches.

V gene TRBV12-3 or TRBV12-4 combines with J gene TRBJ2-1; 7 bases agree with TRBD1. J was trimmed by 6 bases and V by 6 bases; bases with no gene match: 8. The CDR3 consists of 14 residues. The CDR3 DNA reads as TGTGCCAGCAGATACCGGGACAGAATCAATGAGCAGTTCTTC. It is translated as CASRYRDRINEQFF.

There are a few counts of this clonotype. V and J are TRBV7-9 and TRBJ2-1; weak D call: TRBD1 (6 bases). Germline V lookup: CDR1 SEHNR, CDR2 FQNEAQ (reference sequence). Trimming took 4 bases from V and 6 from J, leaving 22 bases between them. The CDR3 sequence is 17 residues long. CDR3 bases: TGTGCCAGCAGCTCCTGGGAACAGGGACCAGGACCCAATGAGCAGTTCTTC. Translated, it gives CASSSWEQGPGPNEQFF. The full variable domain, its missing parts supplied by reference TRBV7-9 and TRBJ2-1, is DTGVSQNPRHKITKRGQNVTFRCDPISEHNRLYWYRQTLGQGPEFLTYFQNEAQLEKSRLLSDRFSAERPKGSFSTLEIQRTEQGDSAMYLCASSSWEQGPGPNEQFFGPGTRLTVL.

This chain uses TRBV6-8 with TRBJ2-5; perhaps D is TRBD1 or TRBD2 (6 bases each). This CDR3 comprises 17 residues. The ends were cut back, 3 bases at V and 4 bases at J, with 21 bases in the middle. Germline lookup yields CDR1 MNHGY and CDR2 SAAAGT. The CDR3 DNA reads TGTGCCAGCAGTTATAAGGTTTACCTTGGAGGGGGAGAGACCCAGTACTTC. This sequence encodes CASSYKVYLGGGETQYF.

In its sample, this clonotype was seen a few times. V and J are TRBV25-1 and TRBJ1-1; no definite D call. Germline V gives CDR1 MGHDK, CDR2 SYGVNS. Trimming left V 0 bases short and J 2 bases short, with 1 base between. CDR3 size: 12 residues. The CDR3 loop reads CASSEYNTEAFF. The CDR3 DNA sequence: TGTGCCAGCAGTGAATATAACACTGAAGCTTTCTTT.

This clonotype was counted only a few times. The rearrangement joins TRBV9 to TRBJ2-4; 8 bases fit TRBD1. CDR1 and CDR2 (germline): SGDLS, YYNGEE. The J segment lost 8 bases and the V segment lost 6 bases, leaving 13 bases of the junction unmatched. The CDR3 loop spans 15 amino acids. CDR3 sequence reads: CASTHAGTGGDIQYF. The DNA for the CDR3 is TGTGCCAGCACTCACGCCGGGACAGGTGGGGACATTCAGTACTTC. Complete variable domain (other parts from reference TRBV9 and TRBJ2-4): DSGVTQTPKHLITATGQRVTLRCSPRSGDLSVYWYQQSLDQGLQFLIQYYNGEERAKGNILERFSAQQFPDLHSELNLSSLELGDSALYFCASTHAGTGGDIQYFGAGTRLSVL.

The rearrangement links TRBV24-1 to TRBJ1-2; the D gene is possibly TRBD1 (5 bases). Per the germline V gene, CDR1 is KGHDR and CDR2 is SFDVKD. CDR3 size: 14 residues. Trimming removed 0 bases at V and 2 bases at J, with 6 bases between. CDR3 in amino acids: CATSDLNRNYGYTF. The CDR3 DNA is TGTGCCACCAGTGATTTGAACAGGAACTATGGCTACACCTTC.

The rearrangement uses TRBV24-1 and TRBJ2-2; 9 nucleotides line up with TRBD2. From germline, CDR1 is KGHDR and CDR2 SFDVKD. The CDR3 extends over 15 amino acids. V was clipped by 4 bases and J by 4 bases; unmatched bases: 3. The CDR3 sequence: CATSEVLAGTGELFF. The CDR3 DNA is TGTGCCACCAGTGAGGTACTAGCGGGCACCGGGGAGCTGTTTTTT.

The rearrangement links TRBV24-1 to TRBJ2-7; no clear D. Germline CDR1 is KGHDR and CDR2 is SFDVKD. V was cut by 3 bases and J by 0 bases, with 11 bases left in between. CDR3 length: 15 amino acids. The CDR3 coding sequence is TGTGCCACCAGTGATGGCGCAATGGGCTCCTACGAGCAGTACTTC. Amino acid sequence: CATSDGAMGSYEQYF.

The table lists this clonotype with a few counts. This sequence joins TRBV7-9 and TRBJ1-2; TRBD1 matches at 10 bases. V lost 5 bases and J lost 0; bases outside the gene matches: 9. Germline CDR1 SEHNR, CDR2 FQNEAQ (reference sequence). The CDR3 has 17 residues. CDR3 in amino acids: CASSPGTGALSNYGYTF. In DNA, the CDR3 is TGTGCCAGCAGCCCCGGGACAGGGGCCTTATCTAACTATGGCTACACCTTC. Variable domain in full (rest from reference TRBV7-9 and TRBJ1-2): DTGVSQNPRHKITKRGQNVTFRCDPISEHNRLYWYRQTLGQGPEFLTYFQNEAQLEKSRLLSDRFSAERPKGSFSTLEIQRTEQGDSAMYLCASSPGTGALSNYGYTFGSGTRLTVV.

This chain connects TRBV5-1 to TRBJ2-7, with D maybe TRBD2 (6 bases). Germline lookup yields CDR1 SGHRS and CDR2 YFSETQ. V was clipped by 1 base and J by 1 base, with 21 bases between them. CDR3 length: 18 amino acids. The CDR3 spells CASSLLPSEGTESYEQYF. CDR3 DNA sequence: TGCGCCAGCAGCTTGCTACCGAGCGAAGGGACTGAGTCCTACGAGCAGTACTTC.